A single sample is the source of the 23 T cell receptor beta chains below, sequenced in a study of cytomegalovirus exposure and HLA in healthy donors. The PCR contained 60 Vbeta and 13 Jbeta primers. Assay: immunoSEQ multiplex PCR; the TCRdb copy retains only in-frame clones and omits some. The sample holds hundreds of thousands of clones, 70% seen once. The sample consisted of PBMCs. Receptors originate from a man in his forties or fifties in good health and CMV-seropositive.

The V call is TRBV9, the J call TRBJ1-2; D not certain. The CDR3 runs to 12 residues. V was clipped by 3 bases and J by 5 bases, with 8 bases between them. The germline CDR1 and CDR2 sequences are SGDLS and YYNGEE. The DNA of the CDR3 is TGTGCCAGCAGCGAGGCGGGGTATGGCTACACCTTC. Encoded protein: CASSEAGYGYTF.

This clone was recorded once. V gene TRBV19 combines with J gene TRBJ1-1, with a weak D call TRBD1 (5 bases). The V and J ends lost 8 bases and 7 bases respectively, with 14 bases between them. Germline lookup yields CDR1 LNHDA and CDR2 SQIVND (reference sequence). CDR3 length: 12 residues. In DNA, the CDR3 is TGTGCCAGTCACAGGAGAGGATTTGAAGCTTTCTTT. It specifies CASHRRGFEAFF.

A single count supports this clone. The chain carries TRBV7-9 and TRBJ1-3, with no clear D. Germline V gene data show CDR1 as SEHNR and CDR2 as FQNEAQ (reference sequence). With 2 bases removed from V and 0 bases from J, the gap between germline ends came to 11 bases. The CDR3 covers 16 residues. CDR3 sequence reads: CASSLKRAISGNTIYF. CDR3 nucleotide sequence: TGTGCCAGCAGCTTAAAAAGAGCGATCTCTGGAAACACCATATATTTT.

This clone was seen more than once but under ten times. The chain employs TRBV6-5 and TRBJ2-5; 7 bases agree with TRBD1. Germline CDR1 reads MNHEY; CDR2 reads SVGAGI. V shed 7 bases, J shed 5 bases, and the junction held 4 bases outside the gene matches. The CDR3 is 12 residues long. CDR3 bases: TGTGCCAGCACGAGGGGGCCGGAGACCCAGTACTTC. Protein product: CASTRGPETQYF.

The CDR3 reads CSFRQGSIETQYF. The CDR3 DNA reads as TGCAGCTTCCGACAGGGCTCAATCGAGACCCAGTACTTC. This chain joins TRBV29-1 and TRBJ2-5; TRBD1 matches at 7 bases. The CDR3 is 13 residues long. Per germline, CDR1 SQVTM and CDR2 ANQGSEA. Trimming took 8 bases from V and 5 from J; bases not matched to a gene: 11.

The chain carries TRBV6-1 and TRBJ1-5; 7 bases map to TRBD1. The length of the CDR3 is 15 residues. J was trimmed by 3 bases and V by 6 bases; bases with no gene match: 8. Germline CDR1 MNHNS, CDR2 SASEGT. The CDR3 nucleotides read TGTGCCAGCAGACCCCGACAGGGCAACAATCAGCCCCAGCATTTT. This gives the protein CASRPRQGNNQPQHF.

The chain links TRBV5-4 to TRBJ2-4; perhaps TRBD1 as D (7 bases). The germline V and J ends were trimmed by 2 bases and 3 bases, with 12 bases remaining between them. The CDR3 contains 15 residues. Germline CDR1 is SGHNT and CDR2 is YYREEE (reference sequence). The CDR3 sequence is CASSFQGEDKNIQYF. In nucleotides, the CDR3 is TGTGCCAGCAGCTTTCAGGGGGAGGACAAAAACATTCAGTACTTC. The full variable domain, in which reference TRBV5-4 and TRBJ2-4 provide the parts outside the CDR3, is ETGVTQSPTHLIKTRGQQVTLRCSSQSGHNTVSWYQQALGQGPQFIFQYYREEENGRGNFPPRFSGLQFPNYSSELNVNALELDDSALYLCASSFQGEDKNIQYFGAGTRLSVL.

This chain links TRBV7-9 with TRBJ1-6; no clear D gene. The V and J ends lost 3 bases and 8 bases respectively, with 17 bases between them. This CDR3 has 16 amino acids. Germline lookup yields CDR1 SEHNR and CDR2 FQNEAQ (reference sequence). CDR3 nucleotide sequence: TGTGCCAGCAGCTTGCTCGTAGGAGGAGGAGATTCACCCCTCCACTTT. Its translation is CASSLLVGGGDSPLHF.

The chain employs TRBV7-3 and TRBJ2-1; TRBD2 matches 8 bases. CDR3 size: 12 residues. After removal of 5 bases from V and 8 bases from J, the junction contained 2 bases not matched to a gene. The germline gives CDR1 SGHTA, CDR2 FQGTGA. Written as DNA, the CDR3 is TGTGCCAGCAGCCGGGGGGGTTATGAGCAGTTCTTC. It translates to CASSRGGYEQFF.

CDR3 DNA: TGCGCCAGCAGCTTGGCCGGGTATCAGCCCCAGCATTTT. It translates to CASSLAGYQPQHF. The chain is built from TRBV5-1 and TRBJ1-5, with D unresolved. The CDR3 is 13 residues long. The germline V gene encodes CDR1 SGHRS and CDR2 YFSETQ. V lost 0 bases and J 5 bases, leaving 6 bases between the germline ends. The full variable domain, rest sourced from reference TRBV5-1 and TRBJ1-5, is KAGVTQTPRYLIKTRGQQVTLSCSPISGHRSVSWYQQTPGQGLQFLFEYFSETQRNKGNFPGRFSGRQFSNSRSEMNVSTLELGDSALYLCASSLAGYQPQHFGDGTRLSIL.

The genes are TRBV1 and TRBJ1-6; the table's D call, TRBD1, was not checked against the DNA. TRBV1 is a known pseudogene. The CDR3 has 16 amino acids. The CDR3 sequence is CTSSRETGGENSPLHF. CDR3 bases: TGCACCAGCAGCCGAGAAACAGGGGGCGAGAATTCACCCCTCCACTTT.

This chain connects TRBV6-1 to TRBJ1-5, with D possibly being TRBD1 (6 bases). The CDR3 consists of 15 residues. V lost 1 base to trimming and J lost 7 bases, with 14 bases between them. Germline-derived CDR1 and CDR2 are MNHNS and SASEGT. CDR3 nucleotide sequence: TGTGCCAGCAGTGAAGGTACAGGGAGTGACCAGCCCCAGCATTTT. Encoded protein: CASSEGTGSDQPQHF.

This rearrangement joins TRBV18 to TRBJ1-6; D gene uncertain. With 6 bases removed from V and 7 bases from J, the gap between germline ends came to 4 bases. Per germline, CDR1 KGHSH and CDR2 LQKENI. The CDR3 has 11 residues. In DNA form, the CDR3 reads TGTGCCAGCTCCGAGAATTCACCCCTCCACTTT. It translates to CASSENSPLHF.

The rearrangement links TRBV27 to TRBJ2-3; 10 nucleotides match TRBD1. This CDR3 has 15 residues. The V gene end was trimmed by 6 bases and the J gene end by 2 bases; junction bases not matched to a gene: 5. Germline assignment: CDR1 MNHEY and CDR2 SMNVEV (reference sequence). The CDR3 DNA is TGTGCCAGCAGGGCCGGGACAGGGGCCACAGATACGCAGTATTTT. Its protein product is CASRAGTGATDTQYF.

CDR3 region: CASSLVPRTETNYGYTF. The CDR3 nucleotides read TGCGCCAGCAGCTTGGTACCCCGGACAGAAACAAACTATGGCTACACCTTC. V usage is TRBV5-1 and J usage is TRBJ1-2, with D perhaps matching TRBD1 (6 bases). The CDR3 extends over 17 amino acids. The V end was cut by 0 bases, the J end by 2 bases, with 17 bases between. Germline V gene lookup returns CDR1 SGHRS and CDR2 YFSETQ.

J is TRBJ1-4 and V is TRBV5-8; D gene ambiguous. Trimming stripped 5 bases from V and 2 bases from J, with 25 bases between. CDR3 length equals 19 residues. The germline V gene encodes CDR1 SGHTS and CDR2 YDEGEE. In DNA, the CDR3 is TGTGCCAGCAGGCGAGACATACCGCCATTTCCTACGACTAATGAAAAACTGTTTTTT. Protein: CASRRDIPPFPTTNEKLFF. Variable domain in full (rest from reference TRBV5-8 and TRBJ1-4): EAGVTQSPTHLIKTRGQQATLRCSPISGHTSVYWYQQALGLGLQFLLWYDEGEERNRGNFPPRFSGRQFPNYSSELNVNALELEDSALYLCASRRDIPPFPTTNEKLFFGSGTQLSVL.

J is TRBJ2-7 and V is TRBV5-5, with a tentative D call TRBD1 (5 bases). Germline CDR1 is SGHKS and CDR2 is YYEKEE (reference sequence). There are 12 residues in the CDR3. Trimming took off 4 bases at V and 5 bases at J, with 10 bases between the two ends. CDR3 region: CASSQGAHEQYF. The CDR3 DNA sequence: TGTGCCAGCAGCCAGGGTGCCCACGAGCAGTACTTC.

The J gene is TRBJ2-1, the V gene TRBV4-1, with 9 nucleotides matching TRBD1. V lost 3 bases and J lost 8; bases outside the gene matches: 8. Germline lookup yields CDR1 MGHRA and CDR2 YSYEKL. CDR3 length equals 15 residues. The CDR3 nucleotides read TGCGCCAGCAGCCAGTTCCGGGACAGGGTCGATGAGCAGTTCTTC. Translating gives CASSQFRDRVDEQFF.

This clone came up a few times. The CDR3 DNA sequence: TGTGCCAGTAGCCGCCGGGAGGGGCACACCGGGGAGCTGTTTTTT. Its protein is CASSRREGHTGELFF. The J gene is TRBJ2-2, the V gene TRBV19; TRBD2 agrees at 8 bases. The V and J ends lost 6 bases and 3 bases, in that order; junction bases with no gene match: 6. The CDR3 is made up of 15 amino acids. Germline V CDR1 and CDR2: LNHDA, SQIVND (reference sequence).

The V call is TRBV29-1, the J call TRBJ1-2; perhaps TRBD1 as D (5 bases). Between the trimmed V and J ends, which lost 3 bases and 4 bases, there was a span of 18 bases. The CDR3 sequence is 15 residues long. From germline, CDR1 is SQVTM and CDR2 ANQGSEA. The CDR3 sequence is CSVERSGRVGYGYTF. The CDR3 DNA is TGCAGCGTTGAGCGTTCTGGCAGGGTGGGCTATGGCTACACCTTC.

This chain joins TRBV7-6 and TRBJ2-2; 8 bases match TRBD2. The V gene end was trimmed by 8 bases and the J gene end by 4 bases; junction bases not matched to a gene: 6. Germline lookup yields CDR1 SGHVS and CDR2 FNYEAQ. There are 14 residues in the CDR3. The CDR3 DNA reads TGTGCCAGCTCCAGCGGGGGCAGCACCGGGGAGCTGTTTTTT. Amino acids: CASSSGGSTGELFF. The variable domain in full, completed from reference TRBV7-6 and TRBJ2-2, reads GAGVSQSPRYKVTKRGQDVALRCDPISGHVSLYWYRQALGQGPEFLTYFNYEAQQDKSGLPNDRFSAERPEGSISTLTIQRTEQRDSAMYRCASSSGGSTGELFFGEGSRLTVL.

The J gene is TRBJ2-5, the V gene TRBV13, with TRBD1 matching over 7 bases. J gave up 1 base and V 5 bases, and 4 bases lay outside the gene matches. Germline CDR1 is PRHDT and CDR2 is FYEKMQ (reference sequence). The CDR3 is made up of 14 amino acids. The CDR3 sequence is CASSQHRGQETQYF. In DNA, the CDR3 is TGTGCCAGCAGCCAGCACAGGGGCCAAGAGACCCAGTACTTC.

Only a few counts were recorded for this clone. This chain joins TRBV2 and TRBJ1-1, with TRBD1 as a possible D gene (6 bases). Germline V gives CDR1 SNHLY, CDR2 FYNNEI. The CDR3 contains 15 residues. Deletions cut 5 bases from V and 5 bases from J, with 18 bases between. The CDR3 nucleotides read TGTGCCAGCAGTCCCCGGACAGATTCATGGACTGAAGCTTTCTTT. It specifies CASSPRTDSWTEAFF.